This T cell receptor (beta chain) was found in a study of blood T cell repertoires in COVID-19. On the study more broadly: Specimens from acute and convalescent COVID-19 originated in the United States, Italy and Spain. PBMCs, B-cell-depleted T cells, or T cells provided the cDNA or gDNA that made up the material.

V was clipped by 4 bases and J by 5 bases, with 9 bases between them. Germline loops: CDR1 SGHRS, CDR2 YFSETQ. This CDR3 has 13 amino acids. In the authors' workflow: From reference gene primer amplification, estimates of nucleated cell counts were derived. Here immunoSEQ multiplex PCR was the method, and the copy in TCRdb shows in-frame clones only, minus some. The V and J calls and clone size are taken from that table; D and trimming were inferred from the DNA. This sample has more than 150,000 clones; less than 85% occur once, and the top ten carry approximately 7.3%. The origin of this receptor is a human donor in a cohort sampled during active COVID-19. The sample consisted of peripheral blood. This chain links TRBV5-1 with TRBJ2-2, with D unclear. The CDR3 coding sequence is TGCGCCAGCAGCCCCCTAGGAACCGGGGAGCTGTTTTTT. Protein: CASSPLGTGELFF.